This TCR beta chain was profiled in a study of cytomegalovirus exposure and HLA in healthy donors. Study in general: The use of the same platform for the 100 to 150 validation repertoires and the approximately 670 first-cohort repertoires was reported by a later analysis.

The repertoire was sequenced with immunoSEQ multiplex PCR; TCRdb's copy has only in-frame clones and lacks some. The profile shows nearly 200,000 clones, 70% to 85% of them singletons. Turning to this clone: Its antigen is unknown.

Study-wide results and limits: Reports indicated that the classifier achieved high specificity and sensitivity in diagnosing cytomegalovirus status.

The V end was cut by 6 bases, the J end by 6 bases, with 11 bases between. The CDR3 runs to 12 residues. The V gene's germline CDR1 is LNHNV and CDR2 YYDKDF (reference sequence). Sequenced input: PBMCs. J is TRBJ1-2 and V is TRBV15; D is perhaps TRBD1 (6 bases). The sequence was collected from a woman younger than 45 in good health and CMV-seropositive. CDR3 loop: CATSPAGDGYTF. CDR3 sequence (DNA): TGTGCCACCAGTCCTGCAGGGGATGGCTACACCTTC.